This TCR beta chain came from a study of blood T cell repertoires in COVID-19 (dated by TCRdb to 2020 to 2022). For the study in its entirety: Samples covering the acute and convalescent phases of COVID-19 were provided by collaborators in the United States, Italy and Spain. The material from the prospective study consisted of cDNA or gDNA derived from T cells, B-cell-depleted T cells, or PBMCs. The sample metadata nearly always contained a de-identified subject ID, COVID-19 status, age in years and sex. Where HLA class I and class II types were available, the types were taken from metadata supplied by the sample provider, not from assay-based typing. The samples were drawn from the first 160 participants of the ongoing ImmuneRACE study and from 1,254 subjects provided by 6 global collaborators. The dataset comprised deeply sampled blood TCRbeta repertoires from subjects exposed to, actively infected with, or recovered from COVID-19. The repertoires were released in a freely available public database intended as a resource for research on the immune response to SARS-CoV-2. Points the paper makes about the study in general: The amount of clinical and demographic metadata varied by source and participant and was provided uncurated.

From V the trimming removes 1 base and from J it removes 2 bases, while the gene matches leave 9 bases of the junction unaccounted for. Per the germline V gene (reference sequence), PRHDT is the CDR1 and FYEKMQ is the CDR2. The CDR3, cysteine through phenylalanine, is 19 amino acids long. Just CDR3 DNA is preserved here, 57 bases in frame from base 1. In the prospective study, participants were about 18 to 95 years old, resided in about two dozen geographic areas of the United States, and were enrolled through a virtual design. To assign participants to cohorts, the prospective study relied on clinical history that participants themselves reported in a screening survey and a study questionnaire. Recovered participants in ImmuneRACE Cohort 3 were defined as having two consecutive negative NP/OP PCR tests, clearance from a healthcare professional, or resolution of symptoms. Mobile phlebotomists in the prospective study collected whole blood, serum and a nasopharyngeal or oropharyngeal swab from every participant. Additional blood draws and questionnaires over an approximately two-month period could optionally be provided by prospective study participants. Prospective study blood samples were shipped either frozen or at room temperature before DNA extraction.

This clone appeared once. Which antigen it targets is not known. Within one base of it there is no much larger clone, and no base qualities were kept. The immunoSEQ Assay, a bias-controlled multiplex PCR, was used to amplify TCRbeta CDR3 regions from genomic DNA. The study's own analysis went as follows. The number of nucleated cells in each sample was estimated by amplification of reference gene primers within the assay. To quantify the absolute abundance of each unique TCRbeta CDR3 rearrangement, sequence reads were collapsed and filtered. For each sample, productive Simpson clonality was calculated by taking the square root of Simpson's diversity index across productive rearrangements. Not all clones reach the TCRdb copy of this immuneACCESS table, which keeps in-frame sequences only. Checked studies attribute under half of the gap to unresolved V genes and leave the rest unexplained. From that table come the V and J calls and clone size; the DNA was used to work out D and trimming. The table for this sample lists around 370,000 clones; more than 70% of them were counted only once. The ten largest account for more than 0.95% of the sample.

The receptor comes from a woman between 18 and 30 years old who had recovered from COVID-19. Source material: PBMCs or T cells enriched from blood (not recorded which). The chain is made from TRBV13 and TRBJ2-7, and 15 junction bases match TRBD2. Read as DNA, the sequence is TGTGCCAGCAGCTTAGAACCGGGACTAGCGGGGGGCGGGACCTACGAGCAGTACTTC. Its amino acids are CASSLEPGLAGGGTYEQYF.